This record looks at one T cell receptor (beta chain) sequence and its context. These data originate in a study of blood T cell repertoires in COVID-19. The wider study: Whether acute or convalescent, the COVID-19 samples came from the United States, Italy and Spain. Sources were T cells, B-cell-depleted T cells, or PBMCs; the material itself was cDNA or gDNA.

Under the authors' procedure: Reference gene primer amplification yielded estimated nucleated cell counts. TCRdb keeps only in-frame clones here, not all; method: immunoSEQ multiplex PCR. V, J and clone size reflect that table, while D and trimming were determined from the DNA. The sample lists around 130,000 clones; over 85% were seen once. The V and J ends lost 5 bases and 4 bases, in that order; junction bases with no gene match: 13. There are 18 residues in the CDR3. Germline assignment: CDR1 SGHRS and CDR2 YFSETQ. This receptor was obtained from a man aged 50 to 59 with active COVID-19. This chain uses TRBV5-1 with TRBJ1-3; 12 positions agree with TRBD1. Sequencing input: peripheral blood. The CDR3 sequence is CASSRDRGRYAEGNTIYF. DNA for the CDR3: TGCGCCAGCAGTCGGGACAGGGGGCGGTACGCCGAGGGAAACACCATATATTTT.